What follows is one TCR beta chain and its context. The CDR3 consists of 12 residues. Germline CDR1 MNHNY, CDR2 SVGAGI (reference sequence). The V end was cut by 8 bases, the J end by 0 bases, with 5 bases between. Libraries were prepared by immunoSEQ multiplex PCR; TCRdb keeps only in-frame clonotypes and omits some of them. The table lists fewer than 65,000 clones, 87% of them singletons, with less than 8% in the top ten. This sample stems from a study of blood T cell repertoires in COVID-19. Study-level information: Specimens from acute and convalescent COVID-19 originated in the United States, Italy and Spain. The analysed material was cDNA or gDNA that came from T cells, B-cell-depleted T cells, or PBMCs.

The sample taken for sequencing was peripheral blood. This sequence joins TRBV6-6 and TRBJ1-3, with a tentative D call TRBD1 (5 bases). The clonotype comes from a man between 60 and 70 years old with acute or convalescent COVID-19. CDR3 sequence (DNA): TGTGCCAGCCAGGGCTCTGGAAACACCATATATTTT. Translated: CASQGSGNTIYF.